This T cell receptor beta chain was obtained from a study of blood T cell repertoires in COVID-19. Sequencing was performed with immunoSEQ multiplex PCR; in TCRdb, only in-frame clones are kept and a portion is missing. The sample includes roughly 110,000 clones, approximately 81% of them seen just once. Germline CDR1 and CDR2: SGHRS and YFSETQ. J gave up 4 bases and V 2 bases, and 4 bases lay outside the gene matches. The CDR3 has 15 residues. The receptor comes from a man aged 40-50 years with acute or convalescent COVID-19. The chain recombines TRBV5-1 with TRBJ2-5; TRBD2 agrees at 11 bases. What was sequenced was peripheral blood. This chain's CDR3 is CASSFSGRAPETQYF. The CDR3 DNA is TGCGCCAGCAGCTTTAGCGGGAGGGCCCCAGAGACCCAGTACTTC.